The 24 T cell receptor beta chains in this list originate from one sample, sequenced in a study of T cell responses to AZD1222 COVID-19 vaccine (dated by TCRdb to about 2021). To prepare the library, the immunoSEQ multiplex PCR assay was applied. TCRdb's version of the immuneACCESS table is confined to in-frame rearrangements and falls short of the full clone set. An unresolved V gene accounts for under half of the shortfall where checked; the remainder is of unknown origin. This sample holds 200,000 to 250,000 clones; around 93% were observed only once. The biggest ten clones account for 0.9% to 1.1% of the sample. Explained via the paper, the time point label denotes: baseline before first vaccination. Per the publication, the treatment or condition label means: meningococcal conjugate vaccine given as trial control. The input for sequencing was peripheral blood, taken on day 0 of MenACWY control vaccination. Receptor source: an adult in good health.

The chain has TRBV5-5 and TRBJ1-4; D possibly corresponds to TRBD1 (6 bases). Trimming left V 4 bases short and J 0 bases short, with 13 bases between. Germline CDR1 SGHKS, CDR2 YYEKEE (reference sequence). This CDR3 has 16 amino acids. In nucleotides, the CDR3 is TGTGCCAGCAGCGCCTTTACAGGGTCAACTAATGAAAAACTGTTTTTT. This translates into CASSAFTGSTNEKLFF.

CDR3 DNA: TGTGCCAGCAGCCCCGGACAAGGACGCACAGATACGCAGTATTTT. This sequence encodes CASSPGQGRTDTQYF. This chain links TRBV7-6 with TRBJ2-3; D is possibly TRBD1 (5 bases). In germline, CDR1 is SGHVS, CDR2 FNYEAQ. The CDR3 contains 15 residues. Deletions cut 5 bases from V and 1 base from J, with 13 bases between.

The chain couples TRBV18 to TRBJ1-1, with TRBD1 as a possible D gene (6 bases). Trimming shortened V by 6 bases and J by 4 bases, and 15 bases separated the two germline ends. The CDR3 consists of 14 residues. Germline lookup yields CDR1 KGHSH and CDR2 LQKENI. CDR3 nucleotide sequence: TGTGCCAGCTCGCCGACCGTACAGGGCACTGAAGCTTTCTTT. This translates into CASSPTVQGTEAFF. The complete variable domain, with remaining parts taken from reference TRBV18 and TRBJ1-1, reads NAGVMQNPRHLVRRRGQEARLRCSPMKGHSHVYWYRQLPEEGLKFMVYLQKENIIDESGMPKERFSAEFPKEGPSILRIQQVVRGDSAAYFCASSPTVQGTEAFFGQGTRLTVV.

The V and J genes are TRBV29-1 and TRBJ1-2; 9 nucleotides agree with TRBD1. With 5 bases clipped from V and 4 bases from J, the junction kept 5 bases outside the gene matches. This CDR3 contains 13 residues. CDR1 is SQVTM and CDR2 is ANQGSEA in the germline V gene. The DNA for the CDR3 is TGCAGCGTTTCCGGGACAGGGACCTATGGCTACACCTTC. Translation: CSVSGTGTYGYTF.

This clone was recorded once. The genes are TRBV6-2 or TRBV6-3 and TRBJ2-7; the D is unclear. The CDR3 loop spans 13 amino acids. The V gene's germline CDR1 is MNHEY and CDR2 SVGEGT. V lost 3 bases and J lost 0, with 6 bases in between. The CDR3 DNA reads TGTGCCAGCAGTTATGTAAACTCCTACGAGCAGTACTTC. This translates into CASSYVNSYEQYF.

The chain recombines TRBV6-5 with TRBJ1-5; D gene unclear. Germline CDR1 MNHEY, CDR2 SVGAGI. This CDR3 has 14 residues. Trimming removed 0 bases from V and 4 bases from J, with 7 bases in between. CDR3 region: CASSYSIGNQPQHF. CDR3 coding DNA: TGTGCCAGCAGTTACTCGATAGGTAATCAGCCCCAGCATTTT.

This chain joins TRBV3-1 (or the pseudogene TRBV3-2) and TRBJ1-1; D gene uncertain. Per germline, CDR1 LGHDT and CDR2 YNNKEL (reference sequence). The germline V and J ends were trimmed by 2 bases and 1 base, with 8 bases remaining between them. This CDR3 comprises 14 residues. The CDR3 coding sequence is TGTGCCAGCAGCCAATATCCACAGAACACTGAAGCTTTCTTT. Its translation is CASSQYPQNTEAFF.

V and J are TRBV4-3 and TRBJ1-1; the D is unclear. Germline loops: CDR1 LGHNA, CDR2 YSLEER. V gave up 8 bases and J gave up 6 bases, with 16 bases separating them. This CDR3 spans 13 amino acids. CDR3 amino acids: CASGWQTGAEAFF. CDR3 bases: TGCGCCAGCGGCTGGCAAACGGGCGCTGAAGCTTTCTTT.

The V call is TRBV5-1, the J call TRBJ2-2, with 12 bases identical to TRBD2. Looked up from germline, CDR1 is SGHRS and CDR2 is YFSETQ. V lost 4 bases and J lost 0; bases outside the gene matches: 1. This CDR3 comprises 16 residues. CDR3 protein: CASSRTSGANTGELFF. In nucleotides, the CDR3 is TGCGCCAGCAGCAGGACTAGCGGGGCGAACACCGGGGAGCTGTTTTTT.

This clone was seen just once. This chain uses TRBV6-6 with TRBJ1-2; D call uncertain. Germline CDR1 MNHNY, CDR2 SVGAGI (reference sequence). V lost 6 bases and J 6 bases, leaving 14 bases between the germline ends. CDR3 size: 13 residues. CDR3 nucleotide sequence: TGTGCCAGCAGGGACGGACGGCGGCATGGCTACACCTTC. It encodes CASRDGRRHGYTF.

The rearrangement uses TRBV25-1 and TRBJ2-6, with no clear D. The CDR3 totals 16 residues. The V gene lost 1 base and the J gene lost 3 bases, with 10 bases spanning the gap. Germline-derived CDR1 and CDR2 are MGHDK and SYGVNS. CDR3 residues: CASSELGFNGANVLTF. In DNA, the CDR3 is TGTGCCAGCAGTGAATTGGGGTTTAATGGGGCCAACGTCCTGACTTTC.

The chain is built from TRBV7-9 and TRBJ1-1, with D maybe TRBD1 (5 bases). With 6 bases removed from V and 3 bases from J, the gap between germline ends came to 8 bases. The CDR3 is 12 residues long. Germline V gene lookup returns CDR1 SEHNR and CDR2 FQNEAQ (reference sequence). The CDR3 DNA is TGTGCCAGCAGGGCACAGGACACTGAAGCTTTCTTT. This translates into CASRAQDTEAFF.

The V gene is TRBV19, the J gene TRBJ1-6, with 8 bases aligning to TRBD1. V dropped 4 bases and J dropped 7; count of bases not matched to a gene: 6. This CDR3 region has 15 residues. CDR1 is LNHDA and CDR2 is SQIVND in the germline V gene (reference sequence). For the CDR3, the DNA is TGTGCCAGTAGTACCCAGGGGGCAGGGAATTCACCCCTCCACTTT. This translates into CASSTQGAGNSPLHF.

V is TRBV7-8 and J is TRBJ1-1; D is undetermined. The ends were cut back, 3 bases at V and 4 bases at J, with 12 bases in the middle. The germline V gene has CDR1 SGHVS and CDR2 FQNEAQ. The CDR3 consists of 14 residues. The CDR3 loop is CASSFSYRSTEAFF. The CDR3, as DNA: TGTGCCAGCAGCTTCTCCTACCGGAGCACTGAAGCTTTCTTT.

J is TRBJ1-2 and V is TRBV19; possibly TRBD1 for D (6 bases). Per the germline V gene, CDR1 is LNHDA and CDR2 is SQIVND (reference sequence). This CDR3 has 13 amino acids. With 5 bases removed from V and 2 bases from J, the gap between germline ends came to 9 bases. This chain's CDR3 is CASSPGENYGYTF. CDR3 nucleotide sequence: TGTGCCAGTAGTCCAGGGGAGAACTATGGCTACACCTTC. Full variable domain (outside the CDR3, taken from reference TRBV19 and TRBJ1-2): DGGITQSPKYLFRKEGQNVTLSCEQNLNHDAMYWYRQDPGQGLRLIYYSQIVNDFQKGDIAEGYSVSREKKESFPLTVTSAQKNPTAFYLCASSPGENYGYTFGSGTRLTVV.

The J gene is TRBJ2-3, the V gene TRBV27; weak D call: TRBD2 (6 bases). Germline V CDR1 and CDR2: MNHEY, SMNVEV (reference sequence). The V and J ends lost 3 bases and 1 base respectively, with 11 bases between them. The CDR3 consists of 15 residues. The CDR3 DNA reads TGTGCCAGCAGTTTCGGAACGGGGGGCACAGATACGCAGTATTTT. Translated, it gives CASSFGTGGTDTQYF.

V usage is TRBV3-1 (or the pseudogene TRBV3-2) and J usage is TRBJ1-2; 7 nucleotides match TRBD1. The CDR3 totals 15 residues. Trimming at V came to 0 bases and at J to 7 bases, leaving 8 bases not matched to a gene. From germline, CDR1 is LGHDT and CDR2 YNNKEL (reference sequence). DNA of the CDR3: TGTGCCAGCAGCCAAGATCTGAGGGGGCTCGGTGGCTACACCTTC. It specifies CASSQDLRGLGGYTF.

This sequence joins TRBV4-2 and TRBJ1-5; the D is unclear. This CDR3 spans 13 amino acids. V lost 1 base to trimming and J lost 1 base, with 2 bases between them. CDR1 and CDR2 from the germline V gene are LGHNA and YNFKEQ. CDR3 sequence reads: CASSQGSNQPQHF. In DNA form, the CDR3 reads TGTGCCAGCAGCCAAGGCAGCAATCAGCCCCAGCATTTT.

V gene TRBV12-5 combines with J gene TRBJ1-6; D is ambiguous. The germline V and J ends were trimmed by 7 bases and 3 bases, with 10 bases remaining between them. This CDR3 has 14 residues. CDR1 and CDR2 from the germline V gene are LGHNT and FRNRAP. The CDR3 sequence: CASVPEGYNSPLHF. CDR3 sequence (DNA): TGTGCTAGTGTTCCGGAGGGCTATAATTCACCCCTCCACTTT.

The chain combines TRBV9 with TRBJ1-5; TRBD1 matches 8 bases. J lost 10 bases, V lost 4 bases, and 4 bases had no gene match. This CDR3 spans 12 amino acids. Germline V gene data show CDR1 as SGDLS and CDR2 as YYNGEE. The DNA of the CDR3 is TGTGCCAGCAGCACGGGGACAGGACCCCAGCATTTT. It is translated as CASSTGTGPQHF.

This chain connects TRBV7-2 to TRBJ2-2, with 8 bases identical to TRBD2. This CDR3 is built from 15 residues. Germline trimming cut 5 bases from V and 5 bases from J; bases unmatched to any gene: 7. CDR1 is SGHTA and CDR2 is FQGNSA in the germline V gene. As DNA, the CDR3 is TGTGCCAGCAGCAGAAGGACTAGCCGGACCGGGGAGCTGTTTTTT. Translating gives CASSRRTSRTGELFF.

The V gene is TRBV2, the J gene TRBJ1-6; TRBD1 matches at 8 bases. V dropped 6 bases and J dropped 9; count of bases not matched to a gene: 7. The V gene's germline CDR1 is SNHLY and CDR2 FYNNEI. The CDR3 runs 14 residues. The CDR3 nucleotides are TGTGCCAGCAGGTCAGGACAGGGCTCTTCACCCCTCCACTTT. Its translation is CASRSGQGSSPLHF.

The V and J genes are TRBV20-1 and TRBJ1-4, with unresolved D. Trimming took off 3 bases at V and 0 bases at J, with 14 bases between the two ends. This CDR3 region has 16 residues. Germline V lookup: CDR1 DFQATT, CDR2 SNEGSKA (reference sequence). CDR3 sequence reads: CSASTAPRATNEKLFF. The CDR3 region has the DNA TGCAGTGCTAGTACGGCGCCACGGGCAACTAATGAAAAACTGTTTTTT.

This CDR3 reads CASSTGVEQFF. CDR3 coding DNA: TGTGCCAGCTCGACAGGGGTCGAGCAGTTCTTC. The chain employs TRBV7-9 and TRBJ2-1; the match to TRBD1 covers 8 bases. The CDR3 has 11 amino acids. Looked up from germline, CDR1 is SEHNR and CDR2 is FQNEAQ (reference sequence). The junction had 4 bases not matched to a gene; V was cut back by 8 bases and J by 10 bases.